A selection of T cell receptor beta chains follows, all from one sample in a study of human T cells and chemical hapten exposure. One entry per CDR3 protein, called by TCRdb with MiXCR from the RACE reads. The sample includes roughly 360,000 distinct CDR3 sequences, more than 4.5% of them seen just once. The sequenced sample was whole blood, obtained in connection with sensitization to the hapten diphenylcyclopropenone (DPC). The source of these receptors is a woman aged 50 to 65 with alopecia areata. Some clones in this sample may be carry-over from other donors' samples. Each CDR3 is given with its conserved first and last residue. A D gene is named only where the DNA matches it firmly. The size field is filled for only some rows; it gives once, few, many or a size class.

TRBJ1-4 | TRBV9 | many | - | TGTGCCAGCAGCGTAGGGGTCGGTGGGGAAAAACTGTTTTTT | CASSVGVGGEKLFF
TRBJ1-2 | TRBV6-5 | many | - | TGTGCCAGCAGGCCGCCAGGTTATGGCTACACCTTC | CASRPPGYGYTF
TRBJ1-1 | TRBV6-2/TRBV6-3 | many | - | TGTGCCAGCAGTCCACCTTTTGGGGTACCTGAAGCTTTCTTT | CASSPPFGVPEAFF
TRBJ2-7 | TRBV6-1 | few | - | TGTGCCAGCACAATCCCCCCGGGGGACGGAAGAACCCCCTACGAGCAGTACTTC | CASTIPPGDGRTPYEQYF
TRBJ1-3 | TRBV12-3/TRBV12-4 | many | - | TGTGCCAGCACCCCCGCCCGGGCGACAGGAAACACCATATATTTT | CASTPARATGNTIYF
TRBJ1-2 | TRBV20-1 | - | - | TGCAGTGCTAGTAAATTGCCCGGGGAGGCTGGCTACACCTTC | CSASKLPGEAGYTF
TRBJ2-2 | TRBV7-8 | few | - | TGTGCCAGCAGCTTAGTGGCCCTCGACATAGGGCACGCCGGGGAGCTGTTTTTT | CASSLVALDIGHAGELFF
TRBJ2-5 | TRBV12-3/TRBV12-4 | - | TRBD2 | TGTGCCAGCACCCCCTGGCTGGGAGGGCAAGAGACCCAGTACTTC | CASTPWLGGQETQYF
TRBJ2-3 | TRBV20-1 | few | TRBD2 | TGCAGTGCCCCGACTAGCGGGAGATCAGATACGCAGTATTTT | CSAPTSGRSDTQYF
TRBJ2-3 | TRBV4-1 | many | - | TGCGCCAGCAGCCAAGAATGGCGTTGGGCAGATACGCAGTATTTT | CASSQEWRWADTQYF
TRBJ1-1 | TRBV12-5 | many | - | TGTGCTAGTGGTTTGTCGTATGTCACTGAAGCTTTCTTT | CASGLSYVTEAFF
TRBJ2-1 | TRBV6-5 | many | - | TGTGCCAGCAGTTACGGAACGTTATCCTACAATGAGCAGTTCTTC | CASSYGTLSYNEQFF
TRBJ2-6 | TRBV9 | once | - | TGTGCCTGCAGCTCGGACGGTGCTGGGGCCAACGTCCTGACTTTC | CACSSDGAGANVLTF
TRBJ2-3 | TRBV11-2 | few | - | TGTGCCAGCAGCTTAAGGGAATACACAGATACGCAGTATTTT | CASSLREYTDTQYF
TRBJ1-2 | TRBV29-1 | - | - | TGCAGCGTTGTAAGTCAGACCCGCCCTGGCTACACCTTC | CSVVSQTRPGYTF
TRBJ1-5 | TRBV20-1 | - | - | TGCAGTGCTCCGGACCGGACCCTCAATCAGCCCCAGCATTTT | CSAPDRTLNQPQHF
TRBJ1-1 | TRBV12-5 | many | - | TGTGCTAGTGGTTTGGTCCTCTCCCCGGGATTGAACACTGAAGCTTTCTTT | CASGLVLSPGLNTEAFF
TRBJ2-3 | TRBV28 | - | TRBD2 | TGTGCCAGCAGTTTTCCGCGGGAGACAGATACGCAGTATTTT | CASSFPRETDTQYF
TRBJ2-3 | TRBV9 | many | - | TGTGCCAGCGGAGATACGCAGTATTTT | CASGDTQYF
TRBJ2-5 | TRBV12-3/TRBV12-4 | many | - | TGTGCCAGCAGTCCCGACAGGAAAGAGACCCAGTACTTC | CASSPDRKETQYF
TRBJ2-7 | TRBV4-3 | few | - | TGCGCCAGCAGCCAATGGGGCACAGCCTACGAGCAGTACTTC | CASSQWGTAYEQYF
TRBJ1-3 | TRBV28 | many | - | TGTGCCAGCAGTTCCCCTGGGGCCCCTGGAAACACCATATATTTT | CASSSPGAPGNTIYF
TRBJ1-5 | TRBV3-1 | many | - | TGTGCCAGCAGCCAAGATGAGTCAAGGGTGCGGGGGGCTCTCCGCAATCAGCCCCAGCATTTT | CASSQDESRVRGALRNQPQHF
TRBJ2-3 | TRBV28 | few | TRBD2 | TGTGCCAGCAGTTTAGTAGACGGGAGGGAAGATACGCAGTATTTT | CASSLVDGREDTQYF
TRBJ2-4 | TRBV20-1 | many | TRBD2 | TGCAGTGCTACCCCCCCTGATGCGGGAGTACGCATTCAGTACTTC | CSATPPDAGVRIQYF
TRBJ2-1 | TRBV12-3/TRBV12-4 | few | TRBD2 | TGTGCCAGCACCTCTAGCGGGGGGGCTATACCGTTCTTC | CASTSSGGAIPFF
TRBJ2-1 | TRBV4-2 | few | TRBD2 | TGTGCCAGCAGCCAAGAACTAGCGGGAGCCCCCAAAGAGCAGTTCTTC | CASSQELAGAPKEQFF
TRBJ1-2 | TRBV29-1 | many | - | TGCAGCGTTGAAGTGGGGGGATGGAAAGCCCTAGATGGCTACACCTTC | CSVEVGGWKALDGYTF
TRBJ2-1 | TRBV4-1 | few | TRBD1 | TGCGCCAGCAGCCAAGACGGGGGACAGGGGGCCGATGAGCAGTTCTTC | CASSQDGGQGADEQFF
TRBJ1-4 | TRBV29-1 | - | - | TGCAGCGTTGGTGGAGGGGGATTTGAAAAACTGTTTTTT | CSVGGGGFEKLFF
TRBJ2-4 | TRBV6-2/TRBV6-3 | - | TRBD2 | TGTGCCAGCAGTTACTCTCGGCTAGCGGGAGGGGAGGACAAAAACATTCAGTACTTC | CASSYSRLAGGEDKNIQYF
TRBJ1-4 | TRBV30 | many | TRBD1 | TGTGCCTGGAGTCCAACGGACAGGGACGCAACTAATGAAAAACTGTTTTTT | CAWSPTDRDATNEKLFF
TRBJ2-6 | TRBV20-1 | - | - | TGCAGTGCTAGAGACCGACCGGACGGATTCTCTGGGGCCAACGTCCTGACTTTC | CSARDRPDGFSGANVLTF
TRBJ1-1 | TRBV7-2 | many | TRBD1 | TGTGCCAGCAGCTTAGGGACAGGCGTCGCAGGAACTGAAGCTTTCTTT | CASSLGTGVAGTEAFF
TRBJ2-7 | TRBV10-3 | many | - | TGTGCCATCAGGGACTTGACAAGCTCCTACGAGCAGTACTTC | CAIRDLTSSYEQYF
TRBJ1-6 | TRBV5-1 | - | - | TGCGCCAGCAGCCGTACCACGCAGTCCAATTCACCCCTCCACTTT | CASSRTTQSNSPLHF
TRBJ2-3 | TRBV6-1 | many | - | TGTGCCAGCAGTCCCCTATCGGCAGACACAGATACGCAGTATTTT | CASSPLSADTDTQYF
TRBJ2-5 | TRBV6-2/TRBV6-3 | many | TRBD1 | TGTGCCAGCAGGCCGGGACAGGGGCAGGAGACCCAGTACTTC | CASRPGQGQETQYF
TRBJ2-2 | TRBV28 | medium-sized | - | TGTGCCAGCAGTAGATCTAGCGCCACCGGGGAGCTGTTTTTT | CASSRSSATGELFF
TRBJ2-3 | TRBV5-6 | - | TRBD2 | TGTGCCAGCAGCTTGCAAGCGGGAGCAGATACGCAGTATTTT | CASSLQAGADTQYF
TRBJ1-2 | TRBV29-1 | many | - | TGCAGCGTTGAACCCCCGGTCCTTAACTATGGCTACACCTTC | CSVEPPVLNYGYTF
TRBJ2-3 | TRBV5-6 | many | TRBD2 | TGTGCCAGCAGCGAGGGACTAGCGGGATCTGGAGATACGCAGTATTTT | CASSEGLAGSGDTQYF